This T cell receptor (beta chain) was profiled in a study of T-cell reconstitution after alpha-beta-depleted transplantation in children. This sample's TCRbeta library carried unique molecular identifier barcodes. TCRdb used MiXCR to reprocess the PCR reads, holding one entry per CDR3 protein. The sample lists 230,000 or so distinct CDR3 sequences, 9.5% to 15% occurring once. Germline CDR1 is SGHAT and CDR2 is FQNNGV. There are 17 residues in the CDR3. Trimming took 0 bases from V and 6 from J, leaving 17 bases between them. In its sample, this clonotype was seen many times. The chain has TRBV11-2 and TRBJ2-2; the D is unclear. This clonotype was sampled from a human donor who donated a stem cell graft to a child with acute lymphoblastic leukemia. This sample comprised PBMCs from the stem cell graft donor, obtained from the stem cell graft. The CDR3 spells CASSLDPMSLMAGELFF. CDR3 DNA sequence: TGTGCCAGCAGCTTAGATCCTATGAGCCTCATGGCCGGGGAGCTGTTTTTT.